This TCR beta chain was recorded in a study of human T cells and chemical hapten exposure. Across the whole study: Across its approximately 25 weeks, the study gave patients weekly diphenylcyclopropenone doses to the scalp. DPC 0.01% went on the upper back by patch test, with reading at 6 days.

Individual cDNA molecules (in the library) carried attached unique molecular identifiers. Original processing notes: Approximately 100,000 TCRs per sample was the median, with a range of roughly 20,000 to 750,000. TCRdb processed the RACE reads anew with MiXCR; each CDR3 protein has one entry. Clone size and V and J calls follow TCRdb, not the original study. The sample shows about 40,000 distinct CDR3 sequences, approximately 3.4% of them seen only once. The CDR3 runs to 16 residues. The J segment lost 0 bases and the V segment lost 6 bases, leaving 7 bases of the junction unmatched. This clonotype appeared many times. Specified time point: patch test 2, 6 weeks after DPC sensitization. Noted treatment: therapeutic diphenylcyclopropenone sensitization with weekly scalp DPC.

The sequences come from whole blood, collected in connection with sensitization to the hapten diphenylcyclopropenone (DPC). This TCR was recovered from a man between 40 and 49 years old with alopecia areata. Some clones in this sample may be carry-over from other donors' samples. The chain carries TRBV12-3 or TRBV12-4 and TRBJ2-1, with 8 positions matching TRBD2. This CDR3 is CASSSFSGSSYNEQFF. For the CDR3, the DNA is TGTGCCAGCAGCTCGTTCAGCGGGAGCTCCTACAATGAGCAGTTCTTC.